These 8 T cell receptor beta chains were sequenced from one sample in a study of cytomegalovirus exposure and HLA in healthy donors (dated by TCRdb to 2015 to 2018). Libraries came from the immunoSEQ multiplex PCR assay. For the multiplex PCR, a mixture combining 60 forward primers for TCR Vbeta segments and 13 reverse primers for TCR Jbeta segments was used. Held by TCRdb, this immuneACCESS table contains in-frame sequences only and omits some clones. Under half of the omission traces to an unresolved V gene where checked; the cause of the rest is unknown. Recorded for this sample are 100,000 to 150,000 clones; almost 85% of them occurred a single time. The ten largest make up roughly 1.5% of the sample. The specimen sequenced was PBMCs. These receptors were taken from a woman aged 18-29 years in good health and CMV-seronegative.

The genes are TRBV6-6 and TRBJ2-7; D may be TRBD2 (5 bases). Per germline, CDR1 MNHNY and CDR2 SVGAGI (reference sequence). This CDR3 comprises 15 residues. The V end lost 1 base, the J end lost 2 bases, and 12 bases lay between the germline ends. CDR3 DNA: TGTGCCAGCAGTTACTGGGCTAGGGAGCCCTACGAGCAGTACTTC. Translating it yields CASSYWAREPYEQYF.

This clone was seen a few times. The V gene is TRBV4-1, the J gene TRBJ1-1; TRBD1 matches 7 bases. The V gene end was trimmed by 2 bases and the J gene end by 6 bases; junction bases not matched to a gene: 12. The CDR3 has 16 residues. In germline, CDR1 is MGHRA, CDR2 YSYEKL. DNA for the CDR3: TGCGCCAGCAGCCAACCGACTCGGACAGGTCATGCTGAAGCTTTCTTT. This encodes CASSQPTRTGHAEAFF.

The chain combines TRBV7-2 with TRBJ2-1; unclear D gene. V lost 1 base and J lost 2, with 9 bases in between. The length of the CDR3 is 15 residues. Germline CDR1 reads SGHTA; CDR2 reads FQGNSA. The CDR3 protein is CASSLVPFAYNEQFF. CDR3 sequence (DNA): TGTGCCAGCAGCTTAGTCCCCTTTGCCTACAATGAGCAGTTCTTC.

This clone was counted a few times. This chain joins TRBV6-4 and TRBJ2-3, with 10 bases aligning to TRBD2. Germline lookup yields CDR1 MRHNA and CDR2 SNTAGT. CDR3 size: 17 residues. V was pared by 6 bases and J by 0 bases, with 9 bases of the junction left unmatched. The CDR3 sequence: CASSDYWTSGSTDTQYF. CDR3 DNA: TGTGCCAGCAGCGATTATTGGACTAGCGGAAGCACAGATACGCAGTATTTT.

The chain is built from TRBV7-3 and TRBJ2-1; TRBD2 matches 7 bases. The CDR3 is made up of 16 amino acids. CDR1 is SGHTA and CDR2 is FQGTGA in the germline V gene. Losses at the gene ends were 4 bases for V and 8 bases for J; bases not matched to a gene: 14. The CDR3, as DNA: TGTGCCAGCAGCTCGCCGTCGGGGGGTGGGGATCATGAGCAGTTCTTC. Protein: CASSSPSGGGDHEQFF.

This clone was counted a few times. The chain is built from TRBV5-4 and TRBJ2-1; D is perhaps TRBD2 (5 bases). V was trimmed by 2 bases and J by 5 bases, leaving 8 bases between them. This CDR3 comprises 13 residues. Germline CDR1 and CDR2: SGHNT and YYREEE (reference sequence). CDR3 DNA sequence: TGTGCCAGCAGCTTCGAGGGTCACAATGAGCAGTTCTTC. Amino acids: CASSFEGHNEQFF.

The V call is TRBV5-6, the J call TRBJ2-3; 8 bases are a match to TRBD2. The junction had 15 bases not matched to a gene; V was cut back by 4 bases and J by 2 bases. Germline V gives CDR1 SGHDT, CDR2 YYEEEE. The CDR3 contains 18 residues. CDR3 protein: CASSLPRQRGGVTDTQYF. CDR3 sequence (DNA): TGTGCCAGCAGCCTCCCTAGGCAACGGGGGGGCGTCACAGATACGCAGTATTTT.

The rearrangement uses TRBV10-3 and TRBJ1-1; maybe TRBD1 (6 bases). Germline V gives CDR1 ENHRY, CDR2 SYGVKD. CDR3 length equals 17 residues. V was shortened by 3 bases and J by 2 bases, with 19 bases between the two germline ends. DNA for the CDR3: TGTGCCATCAGTGACCCCCGGGACACCGGAGGTAACACTGAAGCTTTCTTT. It encodes CAISDPRDTGGNTEAFF.